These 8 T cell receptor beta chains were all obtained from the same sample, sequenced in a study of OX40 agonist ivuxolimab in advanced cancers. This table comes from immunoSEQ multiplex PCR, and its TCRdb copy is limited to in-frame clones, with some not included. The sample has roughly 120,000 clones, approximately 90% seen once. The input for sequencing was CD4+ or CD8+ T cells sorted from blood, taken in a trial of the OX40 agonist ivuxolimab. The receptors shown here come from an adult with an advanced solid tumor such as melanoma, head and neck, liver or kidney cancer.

This CDR3 is CASSSLQETQYF. The CDR3 DNA sequence: TGTGCCAGCAGCTCTCTGCAAGAGACCCAGTACTTC. V gene TRBV7-3 combines with J gene TRBJ2-5; D gene uncertain. V was shortened by 4 bases and J by 2 bases, with 5 bases between the two germline ends. Germline V gene sequence: CDR1 SGHTA, CDR2 FQGTGA. The length of the CDR3 is 12 residues. Filled out from reference TRBV7-3 and TRBJ2-5, the complete variable domain reads GAGVSQTPSNKVTEKGKYVELRCDPISGHTALYWYRQSLGQGPEFLIYFQGTGAADDSGLPNDRFFAVRPEGSVSTLKIQRTERGDSAVYLCASSSLQETQYFGPGTRLLVL.

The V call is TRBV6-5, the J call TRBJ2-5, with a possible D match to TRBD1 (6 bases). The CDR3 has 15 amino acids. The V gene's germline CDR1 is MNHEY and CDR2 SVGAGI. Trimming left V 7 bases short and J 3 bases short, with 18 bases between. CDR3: CASTKDRFSKETQYF. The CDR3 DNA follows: TGTGCCAGCACCAAGGACAGATTTTCAAAAGAGACCCAGTACTTC.

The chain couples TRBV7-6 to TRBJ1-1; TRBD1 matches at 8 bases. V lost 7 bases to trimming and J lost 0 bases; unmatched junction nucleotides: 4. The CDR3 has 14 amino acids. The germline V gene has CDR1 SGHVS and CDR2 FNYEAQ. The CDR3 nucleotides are TGTGCCAGCAACTCCAGGGGGCTGAACACTGAAGCTTTCTTT. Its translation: CASNSRGLNTEAFF.

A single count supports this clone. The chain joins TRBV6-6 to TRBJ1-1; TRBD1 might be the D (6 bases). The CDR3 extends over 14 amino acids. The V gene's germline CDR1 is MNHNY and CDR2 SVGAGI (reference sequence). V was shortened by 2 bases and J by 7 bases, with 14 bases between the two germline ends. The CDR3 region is CASSYDAGAFEAFF. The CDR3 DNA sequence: TGTGCCAGCAGTTACGATGCAGGGGCATTTGAAGCTTTCTTT.

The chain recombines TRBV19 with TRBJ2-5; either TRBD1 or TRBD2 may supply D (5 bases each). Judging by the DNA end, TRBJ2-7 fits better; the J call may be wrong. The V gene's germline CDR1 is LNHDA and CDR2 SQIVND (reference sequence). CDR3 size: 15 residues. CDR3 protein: CASTPDRGNTYEQYF. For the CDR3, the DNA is TGTGCCAGTACGCCCGACAGAGGGAATACCTACGAGCAGTACTTC.

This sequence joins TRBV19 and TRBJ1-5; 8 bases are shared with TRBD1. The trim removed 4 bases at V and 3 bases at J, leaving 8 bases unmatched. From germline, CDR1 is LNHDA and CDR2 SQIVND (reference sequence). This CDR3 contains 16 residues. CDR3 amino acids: CASSTGQGGNNQPQHF. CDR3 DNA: TGTGCCAGTAGTACAGGACAGGGAGGGAACAATCAGCCCCAGCATTTT.

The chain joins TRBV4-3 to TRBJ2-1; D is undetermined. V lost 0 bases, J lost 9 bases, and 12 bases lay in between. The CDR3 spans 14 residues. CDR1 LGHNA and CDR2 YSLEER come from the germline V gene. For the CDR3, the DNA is TGCGCCAGCAGCCAAGATTGGATAGGGCTTGAGCAGTTCTTC. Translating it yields CASSQDWIGLEQFF.

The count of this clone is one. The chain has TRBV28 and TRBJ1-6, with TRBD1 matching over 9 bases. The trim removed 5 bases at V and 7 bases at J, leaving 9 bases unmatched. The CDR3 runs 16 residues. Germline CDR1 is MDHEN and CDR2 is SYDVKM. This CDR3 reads CASSPSGTGNNSPLHF. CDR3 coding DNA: TGTGCCAGCAGTCCCTCCGGGACAGGGAACAATTCACCCCTCCACTTT.